The 28 T cell receptor beta chains listed next were all sequenced from one sample in a study of CD8 T cells in ankylosing spondylitis. TCRdb processed the 5' RACE reads anew with MiXCR; each CDR3 protein has one entry. The sample records some 220,000 distinct CDR3 sequences, 7% to 10% being singletons. The specimen was blood, either unsorted or a sorted T cell fraction (not recorded which). These receptor sequences come from a female donor with ankylosing spondylitis or in good health (not recorded which).

In this sample, this clonotype turned up many times. This chain links TRBV20-1 with TRBJ2-7; TRBD2 is a possible D gene (6 bases). CDR1 is DFQATT, CDR2 SNEGSKA, per germline (reference sequence). There are 12 residues in the CDR3. The V gene lost 3 bases and the J gene lost 2 bases, with 8 bases spanning the gap. The CDR3 loop is CSASVAAYEQYF. The DNA for the CDR3 is TGCAGTGCTAGTGTAGCGGCCTACGAGCAGTACTTC.

For this clonotype: A much more abundant neighbour one base away suggests this may be a read error. This chain connects TRBV3-1 to TRBJ1-2; D uncertain. This CDR3 contains 12 residues. CDR1 and CDR2 from the germline V gene are LGHDT and YNNKEL (reference sequence). The CDR3 DNA sequence: TGTACCAGCAGCCAAGCCCAGAATGGCTACACCTTC. This encodes CTSSQAQNGYTF.

The chain employs TRBV7-6 and TRBJ2-5; D may be TRBD2 (6 bases). The CDR3 is 13 residues long. Germline CDR1 and CDR2: SGHVS and FNYEAQ. Trimming pared 4 bases from V and 3 bases from J, leaving 9 bases between. The CDR3 spells CASSSTGEETQYF. CDR3 coding DNA: TGTGCCAGCAGCTCGACGGGAGAAGAGACCCAGTACTTC.

This clonotype was seen a handful of times. This sequence joins TRBV7-8 and TRBJ2-2; a possible D gene is TRBD1 (5 bases). This CDR3 is 12 amino acids long. Germline assignment: CDR1 SGHVS and CDR2 FQNEAQ. Between the trimmed V and J ends, which lost 5 bases and 7 bases, there was a span of 8 bases. CDR3 coding DNA: TGTGCCAGCAGCAGGGGTAACGGGGAGCTGTTTTTT. Translated: CASSRGNGELFF.

This clonotype was detected many times. The chain combines TRBV5-1 with TRBJ1-1; 7 bases agree with TRBD1. The CDR3 extends over 13 amino acids. Germline V gene data show CDR1 as SGHRS and CDR2 as YFSETQ. The V and J ends lost 4 bases and 4 bases, in that order; junction bases with no gene match: 4. The CDR3 DNA reads as TGCGCCAGCAGCCACGGACAGGTCACTGAAGCTTTCTTT. Encoded protein: CASSHGQVTEAFF.

This chain uses TRBV12-5 with TRBJ1-6; D is possibly TRBD1 (6 bases). Trimming stripped 1 base from V and 8 bases from J, with 12 bases between. CDR1 is LGHNT, CDR2 FRNRAP, per germline. The CDR3 length is 15 residues. CDR3 sequence (DNA): TGTGCTAGTGGTTTGGGGACAGCCAGATATTCACCCCTCCACTTT. It is translated as CASGLGTARYSPLHF.

This clonotype was seen many times. The V call is TRBV2, the J call TRBJ2-3; the match to TRBD1 covers 10 bases. J lost 5 bases, V lost 6 bases, and 5 bases had no gene match. The germline CDR1 and CDR2 sequences are SNHLY and FYNNEI. CDR3 length: 14 amino acids. CDR3 residues: CASREGQGIDTQYF. The CDR3 nucleotides are TGTGCCAGCAGGGAGGGACAGGGGATAGATACGCAGTATTTT. Drawing the rest from reference TRBV2 and TRBJ2-3, the complete variable domain is EPEVTQTPSHQVTQMGQEVILRCVPISNHLYFYWYRQILGQKVEFLVSFYNNEISEKSEIFDDQFSVERPDGSNFTLKIRSTKLEDSAMYFCASREGQGIDTQYFGPGTRLTVL.

In this sample, this clonotype turned up many times. The rearrangement joins TRBV28 to TRBJ2-3, with 9 positions matching TRBD1. This CDR3 is built from 15 residues. CDR1 is MDHEN and CDR2 is SYDVKM in the germline V gene. The V gene end was trimmed by 5 bases and the J gene end by 4 bases; junction bases not matched to a gene: 7. The CDR3 spells CASSPWGQGADTQYF. For the CDR3, the DNA is TGTGCCAGCAGTCCCTGGGGACAGGGAGCAGATACGCAGTATTTT.

This clonotype was observed at least ten times. This rearrangement joins TRBV20-1 to TRBJ1-1; D call uncertain. This CDR3 has 14 residues. Trimming removed 1 base from V and 5 bases from J, with 14 bases in between. Germline loops: CDR1 DFQATT, CDR2 SNEGSKA (reference sequence). The CDR3 loop is CSARGQAGRTEAFF. CDR3 DNA sequence: TGCAGTGCTAGAGGTCAGGCCGGGAGGACTGAAGCTTTCTTT.

This clonotype was counted a few times. The V and J genes are TRBV7-6 and TRBJ2-5; D uncertain. The CDR3 spans 13 residues. CDR1 SGHVS and CDR2 FNYEAQ come from the germline V gene. The V end was cut by 4 bases, the J end by 5 bases, with 11 bases between. In DNA form, the CDR3 reads TGTGCCAGCAGCTACCAGGAGCCGGAGACCCAGTACTTC. This encodes CASSYQEPETQYF.

This clonotype occurred many times. The chain recombines TRBV12-3 or TRBV12-4 with TRBJ2-7, with no clear D. V shed 5 bases and J shed 1 base, with 18 bases lying between them. CDR3 length equals 16 residues. The CDR3 DNA is TGTGCCAGCAGTCTTCCGGTGCAGGCCGGGTCCTACGAGCAGTACTTC. This translates into CASSLPVQAGSYEQYF.

J is TRBJ2-1 and V is TRBV7-8; no definite D call. The germline CDR1 and CDR2 sequences are SGHVS and FQNEAQ. This CDR3 is 15 amino acids long. The V end was cut by 4 bases, the J end by 5 bases, with 15 bases between. CDR3 protein: CASSSLVGSHNEQFF. The DNA of the CDR3 is TGTGCCAGCAGCTCCTTAGTAGGTTCCCACAATGAGCAGTTCTTC.

This clonotype has only a few counts. The chain has TRBV12-1 and TRBJ2-7; the table assigns TRBD2, which was not confirmed against the DNA. TRBV12-1 is assigned pseudogene status. This CDR3 contains 15 residues. CDR3 residues: CASSLPGTSGYEQYF. The CDR3 DNA reads TGTGCCAGCAGCTTACCCGGGACTAGCGGCTACGAGCAGTACTTC.

In this sample, this clonotype turned up many times. The chain links TRBV5-1 to TRBJ1-2; D perhaps matches TRBD1 (5 bases). From germline, CDR1 is SGHRS and CDR2 YFSETQ. This CDR3 has 15 residues. V shed 4 bases and J shed 2 bases, with 15 bases lying between them. Written as DNA, the CDR3 is TGCGCCAGCAGCCTAGGACAACCCTCGAACTATGGCTACACCTTC. As protein: CASSLGQPSNYGYTF.

To note about this clonotype: This sequence may be a read error, since a much larger clone differs from it by one base. V gene TRBV5-5 combines with J gene TRBJ1-5, with 7 bases matching TRBD1. V shed 4 bases, J shed 9 bases, and the junction held 13 bases outside the gene matches. Germline V gene sequence: CDR1 SGHKS, CDR2 YYEKEE (reference sequence). This CDR3 spans 15 amino acids. For the CDR3, the DNA is TGTGCCAGCAGCATCCGAGGCAGGGGGAAATGGCCCCAGCATTTT. Translated, it gives CASSIRGRGKWPQHF.

This clonotype was found many times. The rearrangement links TRBV20-1 to TRBJ1-1; D call uncertain. Germline CDR1 reads DFQATT; CDR2 reads SNEGSKA (reference sequence). Trimming left V 3 bases short and J 2 bases short, with 10 bases between. CDR3 length: 13 amino acids. CDR3 coding DNA: TGCAGTGCTAGGCCCTGGGGAAACACTGAAGCTTTCTTT. Amino acid sequence: CSARPWGNTEAFF.

This clonotype was counted at least ten times. The chain has TRBV29-1 and TRBJ2-5; no reliable D call. The germline CDR1 and CDR2 sequences are SQVTM and ANQGSEA. The ends were cut back, 6 bases at V and 1 base at J, with 15 bases in the middle. The CDR3 runs 14 residues. CDR3 sequence reads: CSVAGHIGQETQYF. The CDR3, as DNA: TGCAGCGTAGCCGGCCATATAGGCCAAGAGACCCAGTACTTC.

This clonotype was picked up many times. CDR3 residues: CASSLVPRGGEAFF. For the CDR3, the DNA is TGTGCCAGCAGTTTGGTCCCCCGAGGAGGTGAAGCTTTCTTT. The rearrangement uses TRBV28 and TRBJ1-1; D call uncertain. V shed 3 bases and J shed 7 bases, with 15 bases lying between them. Germline V gene lookup returns CDR1 MDHEN and CDR2 SYDVKM. The CDR3 covers 14 residues.

This clonotype was detected many times. The chain recombines TRBV20-1 with TRBJ2-7; 8 bases align to TRBD2. The germline CDR1 and CDR2 sequences are DFQATT and SNEGSKA (reference sequence). The CDR3 consists of 12 residues. V shed 3 bases, J shed 7 bases, and the junction held 5 bases outside the gene matches. CDR3 sequence (DNA): TGCAGTGCTAGGGCTGGACTAGCTGAGCAGTACTTC. It specifies CSARAGLAEQYF.

The genes are TRBV20-1 and TRBJ2-1; TRBD2 matches at 11 bases. V lost 5 bases and J lost 5; bases outside the gene matches: 5. The CDR3 covers 14 residues. Germline V gene lookup returns CDR1 DFQATT and CDR2 SNEGSKA (reference sequence). CDR3 loop: CSAETSGIHNEQFF. For the CDR3, the DNA is TGCAGTGCTGAGACTAGCGGGATTCACAATGAGCAGTTCTTC.

The sample holds many counts of this clonotype. V usage is TRBV6-2 or TRBV6-3 and J usage is TRBJ2-1; D is uncertain. V lost 8 bases and J lost 7, with 9 bases in between. CDR1 and CDR2 (germline): MNHEY, SVGEGT. The CDR3 runs 11 residues. CDR3 bases: TGTGCCAGCGCGGACGGGAATGAGCAGTTCTTC. Protein: CASADGNEQFF.

A word on this clonotype: This clone may be a read error of a much larger clone one base away. The chain is built from TRBV7-2 and TRBJ1-1; D uncertain. Germline V gives CDR1 SGHTA, CDR2 FQGNSA. This CDR3 contains 14 residues. CDR3 nucleotides: TGTGCCCGCAGCTTAACTGGAAAGAACACTGAAGCTTTCTTT. Translation: CARSLTGKNTEAFF.

This clonotype was counted ten times or more. The chain links TRBV15 to TRBJ1-5; D is uncertain. This CDR3 contains 15 residues. The germline V gene has CDR1 LNHNV and CDR2 YYDKDF (reference sequence). Trimming took 0 bases from V and 0 from J, leaving 6 bases between them. The CDR3 region has the DNA TGTGCCACCAGCAGAGAACCGTTTAGCAATCAGCCCCAGCATTTT. It is translated as CATSREPFSNQPQHF.

The J gene is TRBJ1-1, the V gene TRBV7-2; D might be TRBD1 (5 bases). Per the germline V gene, CDR1 is SGHTA and CDR2 is FQGNSA. This CDR3 is 14 amino acids long. Trimming removed 5 bases from V and 5 bases from J, with 15 bases in between. CDR3 loop: CASSPLGGGTEAFF. CDR3 bases: TGTGCCAGCAGCCCTCTCGGGGGAGGGACTGAAGCTTTCTTT.

The J gene is TRBJ2-2, the V gene TRBV4-3, with D uncertain. Germline V lookup: CDR1 LGHNA, CDR2 YSLEER. The V and J ends lost 1 base and 6 bases respectively, with 15 bases between them. The CDR3 covers 16 residues. CDR3 protein: CASSQVAGIRSGELFF. CDR3 coding DNA: TGCGCCAGCAGCCAAGTCGCTGGAATAAGGTCCGGGGAGCTGTTTTTT.

This clonotype was seen at least ten times. The rearrangement uses TRBV6-2 or TRBV6-3 and TRBJ1-1; D perhaps matches TRBD1 (5 bases). The CDR3 extends over 12 amino acids. The germline V gene has CDR1 MNHEY and CDR2 SVGEGT. Trimming stripped 6 bases from V and 2 bases from J, with 7 bases between. The CDR3 nucleotides read TGTGCCAGCAGACGGACAAACACTGAAGCTTTCTTT. Amino acids: CASRRTNTEAFF.

This clonotype was seen ten or more times. The chain carries TRBV29-1 and TRBJ2-3, with TRBD1 identical over 9 bases. The trim removed 3 bases at V and 0 bases at J, leaving 1 base unmatched. Germline V gene lookup returns CDR1 SQVTM and CDR2 ANQGSEA. This CDR3 is 14 amino acids long. This chain's CDR3 is CSVEGTGSTDTQYF. The CDR3 nucleotides are TGCAGCGTTGAGGGGACAGGGAGCACAGATACGCAGTATTTT.

The chain joins TRBV29-1 to TRBJ2-3; tentatively, D is TRBD2 (5 bases). With 0 bases removed from V and 0 bases from J, the gap between germline ends came to 10 bases. The CDR3 is made up of 15 amino acids. CDR1 and CDR2 from the germline V gene are SQVTM and ANQGSEA. The chain's CDR3 is CSVEEYGISTDTQYF. For the CDR3, the DNA is TGCAGCGTTGAAGAATACGGGATAAGCACAGATACGCAGTATTTT.